The present T cell receptor (beta chain) was sequenced within a study of CD8+ T cells in alopecia areata. After isolation, RNA underwent reverse transcription to generate cDNA as the sequencing template. Sequencing used immunoSEQ multiplex PCR; TCRdb keeps in-frame clones, though not all of them. Here the sample spans about 160,000 clones, roughly 50% being singletons. Germline V gene data show CDR1 as SQVTM and CDR2 as ANQGSEA. The CDR3 runs 15 residues. J lost 0 bases, V lost 7 bases, and 9 bases had no gene match. This clone appeared a few times. This TCR was sampled from a human donor with alopecia areata. The chain combines TRBV29-1 with TRBJ2-1, with 7 bases matching TRBD2. The specimen was CD4+ T cells sorted from blood. The CDR3 nucleotides read TGCAGCGCTGGCCCAGCGGGGTTCTCCTACAATGAGCAGTTCTTC. Residues: CSAGPAGFSYNEQFF.